This T cell receptor beta chain derives from a study of blood T cell repertoires in COVID-19. Libraries were prepared by immunoSEQ multiplex PCR; TCRdb keeps only in-frame clonotypes and omits some of them. The sample lists fewer than 45,000 clones, over 80% occurring once. Trimming left V 5 bases short and J 3 bases short, with 13 bases between. Germline V gene lookup returns CDR1 MDHEN and CDR2 SYDVKM. The CDR3 length is 14 residues. The material sequenced was peripheral blood. This TCR was sampled from a man older than 75 with active COVID-19. The chain combines TRBV28 with TRBJ1-1; maybe TRBD1 (6 bases). DNA of the CDR3: TGTGCCAGCAGTACAGGGAGATTGTACACTGAAGCTTTCTTT. Amino acids: CASSTGRLYTEAFF.